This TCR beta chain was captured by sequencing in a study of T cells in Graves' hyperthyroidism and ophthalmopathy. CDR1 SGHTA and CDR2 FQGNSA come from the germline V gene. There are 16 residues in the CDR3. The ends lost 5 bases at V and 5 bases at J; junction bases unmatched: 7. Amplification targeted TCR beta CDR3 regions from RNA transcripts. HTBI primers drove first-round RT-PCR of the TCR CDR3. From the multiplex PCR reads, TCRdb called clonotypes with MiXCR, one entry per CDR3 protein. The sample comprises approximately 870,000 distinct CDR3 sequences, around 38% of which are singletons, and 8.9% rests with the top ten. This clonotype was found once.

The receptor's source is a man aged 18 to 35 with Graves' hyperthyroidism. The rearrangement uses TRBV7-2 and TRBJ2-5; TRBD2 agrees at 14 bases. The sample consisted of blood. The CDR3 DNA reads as TGTGCCAGCAGCCCGACTAGCGGGGGGGCGGGGGAGACCCAGTACTTC. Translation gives CASSPTSGGAGETQYF.